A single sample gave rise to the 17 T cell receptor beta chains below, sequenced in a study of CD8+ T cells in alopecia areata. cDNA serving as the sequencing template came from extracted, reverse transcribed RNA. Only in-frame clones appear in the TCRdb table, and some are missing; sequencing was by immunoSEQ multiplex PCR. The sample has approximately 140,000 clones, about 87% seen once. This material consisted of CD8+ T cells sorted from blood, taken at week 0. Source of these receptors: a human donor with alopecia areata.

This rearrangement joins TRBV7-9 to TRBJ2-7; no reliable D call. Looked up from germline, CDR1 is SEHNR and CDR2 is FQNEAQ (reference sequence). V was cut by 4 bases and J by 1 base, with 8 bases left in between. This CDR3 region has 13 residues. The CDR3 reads CASSSGPSYEQYF. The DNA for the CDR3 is TGTGCCAGCAGCTCCGGGCCATCCTACGAGCAGTACTTC.

CDR3 sequence (DNA): TGTGCCAGCAGCCACGGACAGGGGGGTAACTATGGCTACACCTTC. This encodes CASSHGQGGNYGYTF. This chain uses TRBV14 with TRBJ1-2; 10 bases fit TRBD1. Germline CDR1 SGHDN, CDR2 FVKESK. There are 15 residues in the CDR3. J gave up 1 base and V 3 bases, and 2 bases lay outside the gene matches.

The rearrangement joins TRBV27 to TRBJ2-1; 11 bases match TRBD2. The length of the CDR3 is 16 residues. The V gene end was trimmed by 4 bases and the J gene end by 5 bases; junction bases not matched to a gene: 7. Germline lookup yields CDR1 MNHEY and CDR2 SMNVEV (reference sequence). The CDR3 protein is CASSWGTSGLDNEQFF. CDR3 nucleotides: TGTGCCAGCAGTTGGGGGACTAGCGGCCTCGACAATGAGCAGTTCTTC.

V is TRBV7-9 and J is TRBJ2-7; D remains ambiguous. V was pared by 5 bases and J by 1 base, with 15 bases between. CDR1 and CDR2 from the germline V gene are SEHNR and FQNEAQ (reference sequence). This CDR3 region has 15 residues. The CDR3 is CASSVTRPQSYEQYF. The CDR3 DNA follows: TGTGCCAGCAGCGTCACGAGGCCTCAGTCCTACGAGCAGTACTTC.

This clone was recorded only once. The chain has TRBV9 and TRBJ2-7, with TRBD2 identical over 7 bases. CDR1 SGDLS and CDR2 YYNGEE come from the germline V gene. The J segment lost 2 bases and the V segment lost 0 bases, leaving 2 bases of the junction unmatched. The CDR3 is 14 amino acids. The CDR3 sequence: CASSVDGGTYEQYF. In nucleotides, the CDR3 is TGTGCCAGCAGCGTAGACGGGGGGACCTACGAGCAGTACTTC.

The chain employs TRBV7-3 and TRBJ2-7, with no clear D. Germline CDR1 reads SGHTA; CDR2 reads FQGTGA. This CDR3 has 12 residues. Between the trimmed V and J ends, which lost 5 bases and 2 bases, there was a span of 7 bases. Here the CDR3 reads CASSIYAYEQYF. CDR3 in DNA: TGTGCCAGCAGCATTTATGCCTACGAGCAGTACTTC.

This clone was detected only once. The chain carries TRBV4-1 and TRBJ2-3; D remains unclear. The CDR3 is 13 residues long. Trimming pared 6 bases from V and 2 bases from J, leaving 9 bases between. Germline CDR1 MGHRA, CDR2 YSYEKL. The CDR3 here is CASSPTPTDTQYF. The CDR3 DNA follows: TGCGCCAGCAGTCCCACCCCCACAGATACGCAGTATTTT.

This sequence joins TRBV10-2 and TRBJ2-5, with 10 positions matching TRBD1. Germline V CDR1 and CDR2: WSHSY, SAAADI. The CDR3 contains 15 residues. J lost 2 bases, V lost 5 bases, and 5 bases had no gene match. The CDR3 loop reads CASSPGQGRQETQYF. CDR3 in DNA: TGCGCCAGCAGTCCGGGACAGGGGAGGCAAGAGACCCAGTACTTC.

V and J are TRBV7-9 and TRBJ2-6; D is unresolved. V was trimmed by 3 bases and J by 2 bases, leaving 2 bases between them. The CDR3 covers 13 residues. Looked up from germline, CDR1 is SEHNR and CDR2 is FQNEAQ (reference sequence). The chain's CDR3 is CASSFPGANVLTF. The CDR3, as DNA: TGTGCCAGCAGCTTCCCTGGGGCCAACGTCCTGACTTTC.

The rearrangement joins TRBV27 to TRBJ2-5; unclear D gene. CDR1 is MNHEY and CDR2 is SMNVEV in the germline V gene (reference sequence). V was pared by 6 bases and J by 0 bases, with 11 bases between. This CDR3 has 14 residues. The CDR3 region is CASSPLGHQETQYF. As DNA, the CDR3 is TGTGCCAGCAGCCCCCTTGGCCACCAAGAGACCCAGTACTTC.

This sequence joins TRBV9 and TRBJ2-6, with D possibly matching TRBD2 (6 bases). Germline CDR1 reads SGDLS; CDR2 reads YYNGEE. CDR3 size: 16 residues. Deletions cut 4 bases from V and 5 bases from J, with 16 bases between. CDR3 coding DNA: TGTGCCAGCAGCCCCCGGTCGGGGGATTGGGCCAACGTCCTGACTTTC. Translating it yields CASSPRSGDWANVLTF.

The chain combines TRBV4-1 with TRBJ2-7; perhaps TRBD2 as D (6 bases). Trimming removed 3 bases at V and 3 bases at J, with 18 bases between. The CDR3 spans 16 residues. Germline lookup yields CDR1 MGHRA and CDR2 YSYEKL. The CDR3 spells CASSQPQTGLGYEQYF. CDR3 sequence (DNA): TGCGCCAGCAGCCAGCCACAGACGGGACTTGGCTACGAGCAGTACTTC.

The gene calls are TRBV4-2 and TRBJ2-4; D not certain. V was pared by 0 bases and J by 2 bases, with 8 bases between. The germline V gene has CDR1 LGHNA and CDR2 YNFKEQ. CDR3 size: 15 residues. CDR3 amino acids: CASSQEVFTKNIQYF. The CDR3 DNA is TGTGCCAGCAGCCAAGAAGTATTTACCAAAAACATTCAGTACTTC.

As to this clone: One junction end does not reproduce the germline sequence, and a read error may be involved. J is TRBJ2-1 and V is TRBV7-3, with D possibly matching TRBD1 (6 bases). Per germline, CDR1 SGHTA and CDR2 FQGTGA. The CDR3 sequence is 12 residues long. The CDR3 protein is CASSQEGDEQFF. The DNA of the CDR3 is TGCGCCAGCAGCCAAGAGGGGGATGAGCAGTTCTTC.

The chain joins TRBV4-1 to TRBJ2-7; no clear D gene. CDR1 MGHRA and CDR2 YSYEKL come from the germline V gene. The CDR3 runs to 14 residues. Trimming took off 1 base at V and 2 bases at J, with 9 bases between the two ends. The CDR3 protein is CASSQGDRTYEQYF. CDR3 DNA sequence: TGCGCCAGCAGCCAAGGGGATCGAACCTACGAGCAGTACTTC.

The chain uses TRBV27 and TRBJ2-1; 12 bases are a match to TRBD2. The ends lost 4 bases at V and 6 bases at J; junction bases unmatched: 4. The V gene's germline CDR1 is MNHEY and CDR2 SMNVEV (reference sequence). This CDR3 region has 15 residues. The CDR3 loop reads CASSSLAGGVNEQFF. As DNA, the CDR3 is TGTGCCAGCAGTTCACTAGCGGGAGGAGTCAATGAGCAGTTCTTC.

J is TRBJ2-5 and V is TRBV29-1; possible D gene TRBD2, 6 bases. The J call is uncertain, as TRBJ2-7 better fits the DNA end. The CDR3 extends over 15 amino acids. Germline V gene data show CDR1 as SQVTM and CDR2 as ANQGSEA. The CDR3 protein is CSVVRSVAVSYEQYF. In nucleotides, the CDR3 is TGCAGCGTTGTCCGCTCGGTAGCGGTCTCCTACGAGCAGTACTTC.